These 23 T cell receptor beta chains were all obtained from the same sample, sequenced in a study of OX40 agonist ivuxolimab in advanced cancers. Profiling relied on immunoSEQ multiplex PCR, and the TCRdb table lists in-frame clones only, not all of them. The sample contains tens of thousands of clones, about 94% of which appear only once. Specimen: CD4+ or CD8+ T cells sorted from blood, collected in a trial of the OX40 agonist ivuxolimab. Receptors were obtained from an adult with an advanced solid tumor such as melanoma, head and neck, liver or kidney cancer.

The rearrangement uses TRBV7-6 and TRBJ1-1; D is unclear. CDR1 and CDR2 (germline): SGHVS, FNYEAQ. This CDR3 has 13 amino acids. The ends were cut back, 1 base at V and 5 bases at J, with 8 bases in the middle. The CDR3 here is CASSLDGGTEAFF. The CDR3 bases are TGTGCCAGCAGCTTAGATGGTGGGACTGAAGCTTTCTTT.

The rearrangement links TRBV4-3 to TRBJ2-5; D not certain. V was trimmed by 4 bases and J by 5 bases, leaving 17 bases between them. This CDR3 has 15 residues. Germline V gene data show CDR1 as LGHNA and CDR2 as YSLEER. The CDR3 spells CASSPDASVWETQYF. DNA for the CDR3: TGCGCCAGCAGCCCGGACGCCTCGGTTTGGGAGACCCAGTACTTC.

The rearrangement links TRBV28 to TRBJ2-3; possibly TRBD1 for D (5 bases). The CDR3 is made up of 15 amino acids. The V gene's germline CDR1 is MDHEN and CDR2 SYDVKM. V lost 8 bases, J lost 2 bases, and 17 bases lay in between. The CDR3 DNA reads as TGTGCCAGCGCAATACAGACAGAATACACAGATACGCAGTATTTT. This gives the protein CASAIQTEYTDTQYF.

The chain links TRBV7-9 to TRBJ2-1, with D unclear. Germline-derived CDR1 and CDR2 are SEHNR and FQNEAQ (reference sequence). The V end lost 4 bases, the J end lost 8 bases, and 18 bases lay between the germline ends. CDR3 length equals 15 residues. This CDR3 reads CASSSRLSYDDEQFF. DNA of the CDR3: TGTGCCAGCAGCTCCAGGTTATCCTACGACGATGAGCAGTTCTTC.

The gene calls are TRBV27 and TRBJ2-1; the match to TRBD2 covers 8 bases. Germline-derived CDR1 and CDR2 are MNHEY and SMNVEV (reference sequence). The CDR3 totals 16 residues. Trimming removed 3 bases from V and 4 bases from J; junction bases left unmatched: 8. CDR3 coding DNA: TGTGCCAGCAGTTTCCGGGGGGGGCCGGGATACAATGAGCAGTTCTTC. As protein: CASSFRGGPGYNEQFF.

The CDR3 nucleotides are TGTGCCAGCAGTCGGGACAGGGTTGTCTACAATGAGCAGTTCTTC. This encodes CASSRDRVVYNEQFF. The genes are TRBV28 and TRBJ2-1; 9 bases align to TRBD1. Germline CDR1 is MDHEN and CDR2 is SYDVKM. The CDR3 is made up of 15 amino acids. V shed 5 bases, J shed 3 bases, and the junction held 5 bases outside the gene matches.

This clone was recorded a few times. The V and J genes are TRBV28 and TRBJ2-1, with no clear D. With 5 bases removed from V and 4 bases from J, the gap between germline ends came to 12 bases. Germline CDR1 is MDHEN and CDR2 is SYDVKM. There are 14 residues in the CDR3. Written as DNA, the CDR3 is TGTGCCAGCAGTCCCCCACACGGGTACAATGAGCAGTTCTTC. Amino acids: CASSPPHGYNEQFF.

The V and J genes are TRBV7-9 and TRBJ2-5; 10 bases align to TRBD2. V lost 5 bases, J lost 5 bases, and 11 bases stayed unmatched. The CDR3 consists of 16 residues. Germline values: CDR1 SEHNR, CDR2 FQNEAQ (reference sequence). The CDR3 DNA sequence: TGTGCCAGCAGCCCTGCTAGCGGGAGAGGGTGGGAGACCCAGTACTTC. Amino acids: CASSPASGRGWETQYF.

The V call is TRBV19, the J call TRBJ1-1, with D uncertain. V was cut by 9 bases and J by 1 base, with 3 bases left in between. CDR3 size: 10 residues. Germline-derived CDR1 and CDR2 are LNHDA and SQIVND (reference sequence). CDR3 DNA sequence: TGTGCCAGCCGGAACACTGAAGCTTTCTTT. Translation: CASRNTEAFF.

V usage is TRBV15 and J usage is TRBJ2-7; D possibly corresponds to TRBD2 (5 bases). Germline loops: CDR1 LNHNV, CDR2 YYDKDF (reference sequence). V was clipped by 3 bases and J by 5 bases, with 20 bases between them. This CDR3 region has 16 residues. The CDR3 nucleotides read TGTGCCACCAGCAGTGTTGGTTTAGGCCCCGGGGACGAGCAGTACTTC. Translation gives CATSSVGLGPGDEQYF. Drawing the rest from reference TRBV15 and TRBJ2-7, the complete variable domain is DAMVIQNPRYQVTQFGKPVTLSCSQTLNHNVMYWYQQKSSQAPKLLFHYYDKDFNNEADTPDNFQSRRPNTSFCFLDIRSPGLGDTAMYLCATSSVGLGPGDEQYFGPGTRLTVT.

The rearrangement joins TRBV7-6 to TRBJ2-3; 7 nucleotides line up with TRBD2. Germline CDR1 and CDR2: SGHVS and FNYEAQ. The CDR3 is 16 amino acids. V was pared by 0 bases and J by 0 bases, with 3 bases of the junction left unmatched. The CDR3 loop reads CASSLAGAGSTDTQYF. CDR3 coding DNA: TGTGCCAGCAGCTTAGCGGGAGCGGGGAGCACAGATACGCAGTATTTT.

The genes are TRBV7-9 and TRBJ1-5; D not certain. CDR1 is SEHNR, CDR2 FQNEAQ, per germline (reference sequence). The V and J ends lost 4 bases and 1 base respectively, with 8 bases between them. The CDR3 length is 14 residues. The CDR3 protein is CASSYDNSNQPQHF. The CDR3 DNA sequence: TGTGCCAGCAGCTATGACAACAGCAATCAGCCCCAGCATTTT. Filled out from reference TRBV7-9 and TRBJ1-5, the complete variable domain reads DTGVSQNPRHKITKRGQNVTFRCDPISEHNRLYWYRQTLGQGPEFLTYFQNEAQLEKSRLLSDRFSAERPKGSFSTLEIQRTEQGDSAMYLCASSYDNSNQPQHFGDGTRLSIL.

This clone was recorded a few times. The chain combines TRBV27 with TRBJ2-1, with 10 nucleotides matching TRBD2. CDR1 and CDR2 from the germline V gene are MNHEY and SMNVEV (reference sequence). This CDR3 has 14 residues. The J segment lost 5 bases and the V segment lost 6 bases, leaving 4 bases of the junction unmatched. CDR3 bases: TGTGCCAGCAGAGAAGCGGGGGGGAACAATGAGCAGTTCTTC. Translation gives CASREAGGNNEQFF.

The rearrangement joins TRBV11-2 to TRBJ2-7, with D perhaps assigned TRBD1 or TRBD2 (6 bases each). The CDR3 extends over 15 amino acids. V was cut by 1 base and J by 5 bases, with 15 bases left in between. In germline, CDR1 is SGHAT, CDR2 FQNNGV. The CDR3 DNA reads TGTGCCAGCAGCTTAGTAGGAGGGGGTACAGACGAGCAGTACTTC. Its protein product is CASSLVGGGTDEQYF.

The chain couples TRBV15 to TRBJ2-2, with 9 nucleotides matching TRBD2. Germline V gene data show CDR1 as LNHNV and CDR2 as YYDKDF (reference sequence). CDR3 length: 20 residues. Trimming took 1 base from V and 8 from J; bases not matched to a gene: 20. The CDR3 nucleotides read TGTGCCACCAGCAGAGCTGATAGACTAGCGGACCCCGGGAGAATAGGGGAGCTGTTTTTT. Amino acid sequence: CATSRADRLADPGRIGELFF.

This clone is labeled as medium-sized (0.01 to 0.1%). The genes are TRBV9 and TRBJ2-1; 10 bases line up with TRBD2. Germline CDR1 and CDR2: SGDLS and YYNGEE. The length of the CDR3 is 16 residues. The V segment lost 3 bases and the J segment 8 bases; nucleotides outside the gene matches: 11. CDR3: CASSDGSSGGVYEQFF. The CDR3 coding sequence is TGTGCCAGCAGCGACGGGTCCAGCGGGGGGGTCTATGAGCAGTTCTTC.

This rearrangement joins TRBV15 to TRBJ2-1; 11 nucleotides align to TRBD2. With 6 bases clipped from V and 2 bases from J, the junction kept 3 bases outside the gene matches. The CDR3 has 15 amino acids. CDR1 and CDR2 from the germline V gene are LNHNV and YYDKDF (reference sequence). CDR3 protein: CATSSGLAAYNEQFF. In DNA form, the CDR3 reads TGTGCCACCAGTTCGGGACTAGCGGCCTACAATGAGCAGTTCTTC.

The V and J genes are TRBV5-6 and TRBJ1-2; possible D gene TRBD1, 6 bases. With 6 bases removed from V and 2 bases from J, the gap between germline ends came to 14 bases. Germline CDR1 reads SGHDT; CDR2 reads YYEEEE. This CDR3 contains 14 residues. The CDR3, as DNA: TGTGCCAGCAACTTCGGGGACAACAACTATGGCTACACCTTC. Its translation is CASNFGDNNYGYTF.

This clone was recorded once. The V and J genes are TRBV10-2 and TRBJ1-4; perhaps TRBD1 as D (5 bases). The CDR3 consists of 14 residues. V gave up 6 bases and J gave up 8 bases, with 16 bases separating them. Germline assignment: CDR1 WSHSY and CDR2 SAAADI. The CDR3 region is CASRETDPPEKLFF. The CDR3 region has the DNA TGCGCCAGCAGGGAGACAGATCCGCCAGAAAAACTGTTTTTT.

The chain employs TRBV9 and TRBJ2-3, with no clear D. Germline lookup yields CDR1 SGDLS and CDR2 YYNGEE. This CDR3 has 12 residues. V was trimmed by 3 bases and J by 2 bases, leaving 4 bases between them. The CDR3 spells CASSGPTDTQYF. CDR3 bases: TGTGCCAGCAGCGGACCCACAGATACGCAGTATTTT. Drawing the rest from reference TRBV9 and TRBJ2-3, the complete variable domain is DSGVTQTPKHLITATGQRVTLRCSPRSGDLSVYWYQQSLDQGLQFLIQYYNGEERAKGNILERFSAQQFPDLHSELNLSSLELGDSALYFCASSGPTDTQYFGPGTRLTVL.

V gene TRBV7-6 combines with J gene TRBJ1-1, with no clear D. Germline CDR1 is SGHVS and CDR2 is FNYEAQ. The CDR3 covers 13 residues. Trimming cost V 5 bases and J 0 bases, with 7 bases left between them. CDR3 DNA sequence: TGTGCCAGCAGCCTATCGGTGAACACTGAAGCTTTCTTT. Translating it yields CASSLSVNTEAFF.

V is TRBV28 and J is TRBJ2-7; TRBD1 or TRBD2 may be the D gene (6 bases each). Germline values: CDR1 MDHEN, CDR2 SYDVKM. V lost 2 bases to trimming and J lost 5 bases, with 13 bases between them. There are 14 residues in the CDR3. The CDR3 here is CASSLMGGVNEQYF. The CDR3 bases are TGTGCCAGCAGTTTAATGGGGGGCGTCAACGAGCAGTACTTC.

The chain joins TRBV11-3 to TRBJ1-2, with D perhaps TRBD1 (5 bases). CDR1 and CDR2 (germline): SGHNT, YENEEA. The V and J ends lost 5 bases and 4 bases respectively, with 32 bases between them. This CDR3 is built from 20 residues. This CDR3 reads CASSPRNTLGVRVAGYGYTF. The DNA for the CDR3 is TGTGCCAGCAGCCCCCGAAATACCTTAGGGGTCAGGGTAGCTGGCTATGGCTACACCTTC. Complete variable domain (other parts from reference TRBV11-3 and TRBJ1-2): EAGVVQSPRYKIIEKKQPVAFWCNPISGHNTLYWYLQNLGQGPELLIRYENEEAVDDSQLPKDRFSAERLKGVDSTLKIQPAELGDSAVYLCASSPRNTLGVRVAGYGYTFGSGTRLTVV.